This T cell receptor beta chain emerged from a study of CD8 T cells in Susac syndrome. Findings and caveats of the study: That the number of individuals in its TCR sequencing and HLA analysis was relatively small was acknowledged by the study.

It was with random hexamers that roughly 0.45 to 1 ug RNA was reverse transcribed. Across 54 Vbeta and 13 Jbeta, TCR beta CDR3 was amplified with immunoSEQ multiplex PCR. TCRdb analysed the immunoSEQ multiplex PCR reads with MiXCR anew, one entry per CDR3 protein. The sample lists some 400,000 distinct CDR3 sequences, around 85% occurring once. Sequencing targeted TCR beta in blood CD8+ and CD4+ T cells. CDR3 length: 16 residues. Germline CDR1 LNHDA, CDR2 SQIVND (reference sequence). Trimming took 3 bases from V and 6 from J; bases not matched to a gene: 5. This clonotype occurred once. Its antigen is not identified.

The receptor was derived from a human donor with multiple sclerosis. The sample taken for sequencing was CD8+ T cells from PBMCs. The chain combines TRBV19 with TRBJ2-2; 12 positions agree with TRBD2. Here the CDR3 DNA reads TGTGCCAGTAGTATGGCTAGCGGGGGGGCCCCCGGGGAGCTGTTTTTT. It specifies CASSMASGGAPGELFF.